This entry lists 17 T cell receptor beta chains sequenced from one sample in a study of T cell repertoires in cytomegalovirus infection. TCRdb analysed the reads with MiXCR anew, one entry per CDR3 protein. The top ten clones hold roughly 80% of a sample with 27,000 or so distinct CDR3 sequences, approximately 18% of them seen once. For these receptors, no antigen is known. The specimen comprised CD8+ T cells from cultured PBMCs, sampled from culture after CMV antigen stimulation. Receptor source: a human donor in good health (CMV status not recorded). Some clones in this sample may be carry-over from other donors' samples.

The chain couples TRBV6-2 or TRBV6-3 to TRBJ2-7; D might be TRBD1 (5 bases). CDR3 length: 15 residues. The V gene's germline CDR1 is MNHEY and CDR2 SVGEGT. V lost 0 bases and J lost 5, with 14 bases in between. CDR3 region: CASSYSRDSFNEQYF. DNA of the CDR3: TGTGCCAGCAGTTACTCCAGGGATAGTTTCAACGAGCAGTACTTC.

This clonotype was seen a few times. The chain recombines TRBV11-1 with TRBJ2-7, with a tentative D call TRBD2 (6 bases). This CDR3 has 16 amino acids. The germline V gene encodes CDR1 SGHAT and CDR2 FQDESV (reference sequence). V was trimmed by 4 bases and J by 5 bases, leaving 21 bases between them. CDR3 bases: TGTGCCAGCAGCTCAGGTGCGGGGTCTGCGTTCAACGAGCAGTACTTC. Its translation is CASSSGAGSAFNEQYF.

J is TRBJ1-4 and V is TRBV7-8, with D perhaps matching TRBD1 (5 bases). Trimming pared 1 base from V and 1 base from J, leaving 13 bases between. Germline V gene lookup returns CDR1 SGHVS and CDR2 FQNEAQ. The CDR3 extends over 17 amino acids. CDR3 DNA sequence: TGTGCCAGCAGCTTAGTGCAGGGAATAAGAACTAATGAAAAACTGTTTTTT. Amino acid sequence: CASSLVQGIRTNEKLFF.

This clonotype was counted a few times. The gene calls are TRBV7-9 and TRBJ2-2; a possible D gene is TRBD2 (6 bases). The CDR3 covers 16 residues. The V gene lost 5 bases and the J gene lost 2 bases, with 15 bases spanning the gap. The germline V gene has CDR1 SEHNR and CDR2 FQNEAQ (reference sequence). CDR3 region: CASSAFRDSNTGELFF. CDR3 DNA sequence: TGTGCCAGCAGCGCCTTCCGGGACTCAAACACCGGGGAGCTGTTTTTT. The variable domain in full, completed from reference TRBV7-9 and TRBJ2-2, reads DTGVSQNPRHKITKRGQNVTFRCDPISEHNRLYWYRQTLGQGPEFLTYFQNEAQLEKSRLLSDRFSAERPKGSFSTLEIQRTEQGDSAMYLCASSAFRDSNTGELFFGEGSRLTVL.

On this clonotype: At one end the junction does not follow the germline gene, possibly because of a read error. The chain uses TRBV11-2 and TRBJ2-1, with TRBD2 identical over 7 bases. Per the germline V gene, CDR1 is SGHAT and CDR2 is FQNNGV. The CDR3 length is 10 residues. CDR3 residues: CASSYGTKVF. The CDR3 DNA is TGTGCCAGCAGCTACGGGACTAAGGTCTTC.

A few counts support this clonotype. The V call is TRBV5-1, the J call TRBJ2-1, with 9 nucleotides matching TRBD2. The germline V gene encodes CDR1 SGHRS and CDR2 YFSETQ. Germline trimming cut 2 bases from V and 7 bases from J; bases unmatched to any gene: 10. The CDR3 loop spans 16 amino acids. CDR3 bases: TGCGCCAGCAGCTTAAGGCGGGAGGGCCTGAGGAATGAGCAGTTCTTC. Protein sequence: CASSLRREGLRNEQFF.

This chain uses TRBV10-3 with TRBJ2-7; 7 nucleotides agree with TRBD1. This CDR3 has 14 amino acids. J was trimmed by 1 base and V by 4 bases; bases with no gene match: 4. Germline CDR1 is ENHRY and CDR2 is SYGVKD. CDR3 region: CAISGSGQSYEQYF. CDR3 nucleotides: TGTGCCATCAGTGGATCGGGACAGTCCTACGAGCAGTACTTC.

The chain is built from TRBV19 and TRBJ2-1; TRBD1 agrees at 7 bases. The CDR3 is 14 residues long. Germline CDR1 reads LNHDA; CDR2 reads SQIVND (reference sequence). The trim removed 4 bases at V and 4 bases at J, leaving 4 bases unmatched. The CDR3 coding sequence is TGTGCCAGTAGTACAGGGACAGAATACAATGAGCAGTTCTTC. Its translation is CASSTGTEYNEQFF.

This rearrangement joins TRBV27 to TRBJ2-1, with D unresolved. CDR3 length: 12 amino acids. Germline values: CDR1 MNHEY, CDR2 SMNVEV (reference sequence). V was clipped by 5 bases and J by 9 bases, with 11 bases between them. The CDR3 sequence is CASSPPRSEQFF. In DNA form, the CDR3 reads TGTGCCAGCAGTCCGCCTAGGAGTGAGCAGTTCTTC.

CDR3 nucleotide sequence: TGTGCCAGCAGCTTACTGGGGGGAGACTCCACAGATACGCAGTATTTT. Its translation: CASSLLGGDSTDTQYF. The chain joins TRBV7-2 to TRBJ2-3, with D possibly matching TRBD2 (6 bases). Germline V lookup: CDR1 SGHTA, CDR2 FQGNSA. V gave up 2 bases and J gave up 2 bases, with 14 bases separating them. The CDR3 is 16 amino acids. Looking up the rest from reference TRBV7-2 and TRBJ2-3 gives the full variable domain: GAGVSQSPSNKVTEKGKDVELRCDPISGHTALYWYRQSLGQGLEFLIYFQGNSAPDKSGLPSDRFSAERTGGSVSTLTIQRTQQEDSAVYLCASSLLGGDSTDTQYFGPGTRLTVL.

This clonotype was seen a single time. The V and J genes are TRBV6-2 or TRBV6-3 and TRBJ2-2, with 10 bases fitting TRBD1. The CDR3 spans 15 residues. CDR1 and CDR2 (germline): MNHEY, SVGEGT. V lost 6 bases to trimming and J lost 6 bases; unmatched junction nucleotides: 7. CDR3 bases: TGTGCCAGCAGCCCCGGGACAGGGGTCTCCGGGGAGCTGTTTTTT. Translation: CASSPGTGVSGELFF.

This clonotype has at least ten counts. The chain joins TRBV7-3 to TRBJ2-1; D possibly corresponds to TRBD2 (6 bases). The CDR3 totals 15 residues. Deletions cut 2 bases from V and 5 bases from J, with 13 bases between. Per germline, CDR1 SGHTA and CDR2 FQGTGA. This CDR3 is CASSLWGGANNEQFF. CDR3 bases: TGTGCCAGCAGCTTATGGGGAGGAGCGAACAATGAGCAGTTCTTC.

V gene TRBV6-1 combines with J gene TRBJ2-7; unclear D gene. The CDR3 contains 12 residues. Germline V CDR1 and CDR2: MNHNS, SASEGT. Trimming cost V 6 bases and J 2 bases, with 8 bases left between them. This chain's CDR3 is CASSSTPYEQYF. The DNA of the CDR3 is TGTGCCAGCAGCTCCACCCCCTACGAGCAGTACTTC.

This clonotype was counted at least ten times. CDR3 amino acids: CASAGGNEKLFF. CDR3 nucleotides: TGTGCCAGCGCCGGGGGTAATGAAAAACTGTTTTTT. V usage is TRBV9 and J usage is TRBJ1-4; D perhaps matches TRBD1 (5 bases). Germline V gene data show CDR1 as SGDLS and CDR2 as YYNGEE. V was cut by 7 bases and J by 4 bases, with 8 bases left in between. CDR3 size: 12 residues.

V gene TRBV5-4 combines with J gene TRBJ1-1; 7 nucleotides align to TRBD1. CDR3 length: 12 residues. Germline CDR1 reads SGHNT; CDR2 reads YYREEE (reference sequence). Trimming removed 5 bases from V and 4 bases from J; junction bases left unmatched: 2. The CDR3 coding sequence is TGTGCCAGCAGGACAGGGAGCACTGAAGCTTTCTTT. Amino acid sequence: CASRTGSTEAFF.

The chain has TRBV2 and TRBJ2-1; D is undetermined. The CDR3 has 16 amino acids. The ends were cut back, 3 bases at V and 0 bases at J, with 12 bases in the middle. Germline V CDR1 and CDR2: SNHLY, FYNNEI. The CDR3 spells CASSDPSESSYNEQFF. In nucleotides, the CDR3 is TGTGCCAGCAGTGACCCCTCCGAGAGCTCCTACAATGAGCAGTTCTTC.

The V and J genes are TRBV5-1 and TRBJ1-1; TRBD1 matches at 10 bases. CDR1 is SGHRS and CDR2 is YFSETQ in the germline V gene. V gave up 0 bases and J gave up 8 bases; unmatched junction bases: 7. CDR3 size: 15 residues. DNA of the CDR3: TGCGCCAGCAGCTTGGGCCCCGGGACAGGGGACGAAGCTTTCTTT. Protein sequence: CASSLGPGTGDEAFF.